This TCR beta chain was recovered during a study of blood T cell repertoires in COVID-19. Study details: From T cells, B-cell-depleted T cells, or PBMCs came the material, which was cDNA or gDNA.

CDR3 size: 14 residues. With 4 bases removed from V and 0 bases from J, the gap between germline ends came to 9 bases. Per the germline V gene, CDR1 is GTSNPN and CDR2 is SVGIG (reference sequence). Assay used: immunoSEQ multiplex PCR; TCRdb lists only in-frame clones, some missing. This sample has about half a million clones, with approximately 86% found just once. For recovered donors of Cohort 3, there were two negative PCRs, clearance, or symptom resolution. The source is a woman in her sixties or seventies who had recovered from COVID-19. The V and J genes are TRBV30 and TRBJ2-2, with D perhaps matching TRBD1 (7 bases). The sequencing sample was made of PBMCs or T cells enriched from blood (not recorded which). The CDR3 reads CAWTRGANTGELFF. In DNA, the CDR3 is TGTGCCTGGACCAGGGGGGCGAACACCGGGGAGCTGTTTTTT.